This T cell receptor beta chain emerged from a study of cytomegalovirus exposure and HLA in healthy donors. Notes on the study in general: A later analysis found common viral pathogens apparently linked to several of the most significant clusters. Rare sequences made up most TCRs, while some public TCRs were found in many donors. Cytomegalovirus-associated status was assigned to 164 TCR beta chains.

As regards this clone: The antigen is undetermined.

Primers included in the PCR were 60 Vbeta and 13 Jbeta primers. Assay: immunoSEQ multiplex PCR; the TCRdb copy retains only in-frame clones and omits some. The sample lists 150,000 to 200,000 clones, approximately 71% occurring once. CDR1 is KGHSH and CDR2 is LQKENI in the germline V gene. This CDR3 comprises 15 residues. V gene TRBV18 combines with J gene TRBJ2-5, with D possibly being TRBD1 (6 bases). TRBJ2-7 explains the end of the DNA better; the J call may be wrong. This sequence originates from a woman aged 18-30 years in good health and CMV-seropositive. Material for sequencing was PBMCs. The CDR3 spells CASSPALTRQDEQYF. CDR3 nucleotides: TGTGCCAGCTCGCCTGCCCTCACCCGACAGGACGAGCAGTACTTC.